This paragraph reports one T cell receptor beta chain. Its antigen remains undetermined. No much larger clone exists at a distance of one base, and base qualities are not known. V and J lose 4 bases and 3 bases, and a span of 16 bases separates them. The CDR3 sequence holds 16 residues, the cysteine and phenylalanine included. Only the CDR3 DNA is retained, 48 bases long and in frame from the first base. Looking up the germline V gene (reference sequence) yields CDR1 LGHDT and CDR2 YNNKEL. Reading the label with the study, this specimen's treatment or condition is: about 20 received Ad26.COV2.S at low or high dose, single or two shots; 5 received placebo; per-sample allocation not given. For vaccine and placebo recipients, the sequenced repertoires came from samples collected on day 63 after the first injection. In Cohort 1b, about two dozen adults aged 18-55 years were enrolled at a single site in Boston, USA, between 29 July and 7 August 2020. Ad26.COV2.S was a replication-incompetent adenovirus type 26 vector expressing a prefusion-stabilized SARS-CoV-2 spike protein from the original Wuhan strain.

This sample is drawn from a study of Ad26.COV2.S vaccination and SARS-CoV-2 variants (dated by TCRdb to the early 2020s). For context, the study as a whole: Donors in the vaccine arm were drawn from COV1001, a phase I-IIa trial of Ad26.COV2.S in healthy adults that was multicentre, randomized, double-blind and placebo-controlled. Throughout the experiments and outcome assessment, investigators stayed blinded to trial group allocation. The TCR-sequenced set comprised approximately 30 samples: some 20 Ad26.COV2.S vaccine recipients, 5 placebo recipients and 8 SARS-CoV-2 convalescent individuals. Sequencing of the TCRbeta repertoire served to evaluate the specificity and breadth of SARS-CoV-2-reactive T cell receptors following Ad26.COV2.S vaccination. Trial participants were randomized into five groups of five: low-dose or high-dose Ad26.COV2.S given once or twice, or placebo on both occasions. Ad26.COV2.S was given intramuscularly at 5x10^10 or 1x10^11 viral particles, as a single shot or as two shots 56 days apart. What the study reported, not specific to this receptor: The authors noted that the TCR breadth and depth analyses may have underestimated total T cell responses. Comparable non-spike TCR breadth was observed between vaccine and placebo recipients, consistent with only spike being contained in the vaccine. After vaccination, substantial breadth of spike-specific CD8+ and CD4+ T cell responses was reported. Ad26.COV2.S recipients had higher spike-specific TCR breadth than placebo recipients (P = 0.0014). The study lacked the statistical power to compare responses across vaccine doses or regimens.

The immunoSEQ Assay was used to sequence TCRbeta CDR3 regions. After extraction, genomic DNA underwent amplification by bias-controlled multiplex PCR, followed by high-throughput sequencing. Under the source paper's analysis protocol: To quantify the absolute abundance of every unique TCRbeta CDR3 region, sequences were collapsed and filtered. Usable DNA was measured by amplifying reference genes present in all nucleated cells, and TCRbeta template counts were normalized to that usable DNA to estimate T cell fraction. Repertoire TCRs were annotated as SARS-CoV-2-specific when V gene, CDR3 amino acid sequence and J gene were exactly matched to a known reactive TCR set. The reference SARS-CoV-2 TCR set was derived from MIRA and filtered for enrichment in COVID-19-positive ImmuneCODE repertoires, a step that removed public or cross-reactive TCRs. Using the MIRA antigens, annotated TCRs were further analysed by specific ORF or by position within an ORF. Breadth was defined as the number of annotated unique rearrangements divided by the total number of unique productive rearrangements, and depth was defined as the summed frequency of the annotated unique rearrangements. Two-sided Wilcoxon rank-sum tests were applied when comparing TCR breadth between groups. In TCRdb, the immuneACCESS table is reduced to in-frame sequences with V and J assigned. These tables do not hold every clone; where another copy was compared, an unresolved V gene accounts for under half, and the others remain unexplained. V and J calls and clone size are given by that table; D and trimming were obtained from the DNA. The sample table holds about 400,000 clones, of which around nine tenths were seen once. The biggest ten clones account for 1.9% of the sample.

In this chain, TRBV3-1 (or the pseudogene TRBV3-2) is recombined with TRBJ1-5, with TRBD1 tentatively as D gene (6 bases match). The TCR sequence derives from a person aged 18-65 years who received the Ad26.COV2.S COVID-19 vaccine or a placebo. This specimen was peripheral blood, taken in a trial of Ad26.COV2.S vaccine versus placebo. CDR3 loop: CASSPGARGNNQPQHF. The nucleotide sequence reads TGTGCCAGCAGCCCGGGGGCCAGGGGAAACAATCAGCCCCAGCATTTT.